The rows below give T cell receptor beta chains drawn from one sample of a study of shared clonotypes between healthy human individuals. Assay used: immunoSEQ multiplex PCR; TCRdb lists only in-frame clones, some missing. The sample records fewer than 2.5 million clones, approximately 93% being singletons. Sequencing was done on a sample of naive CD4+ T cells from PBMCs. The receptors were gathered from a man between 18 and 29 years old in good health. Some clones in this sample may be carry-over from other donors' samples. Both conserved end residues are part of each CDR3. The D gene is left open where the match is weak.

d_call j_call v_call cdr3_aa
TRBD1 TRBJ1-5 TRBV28 CASSFRDRVNQPQHF
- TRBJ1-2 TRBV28 CASSVNRDSGYTF
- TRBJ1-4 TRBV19 CASTIGARAGEKLFF
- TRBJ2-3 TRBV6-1 CASSTPGSSTDTQYF
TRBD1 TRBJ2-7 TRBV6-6 CASSQPGTGDYEQYF
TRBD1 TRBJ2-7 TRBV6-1 CASSDGTGSPYEQYF
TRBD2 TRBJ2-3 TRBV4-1 CASSRQTSGRDTQYF
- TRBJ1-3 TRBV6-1 CASSVRKDPSSGNTIYF
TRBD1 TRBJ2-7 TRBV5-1 CASSQSTGGVRYEQYF
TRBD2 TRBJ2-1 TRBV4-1 CASSQGLAGASSYNEQFF
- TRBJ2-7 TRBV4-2 CASSQEQATYEQCF
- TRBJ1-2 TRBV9 CASSVGKRNYGYTF
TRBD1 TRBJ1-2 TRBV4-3 CASSQDEGAAMINF
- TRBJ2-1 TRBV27 CASRLNTGQVVNEQFF
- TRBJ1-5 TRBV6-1 CASSEVSNQPQHF
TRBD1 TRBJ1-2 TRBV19 CASSLGQGRSNYGYTF
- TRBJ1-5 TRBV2 CASSEVRDQPQHF
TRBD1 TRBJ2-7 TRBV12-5 CASGPGQTIYEQYF
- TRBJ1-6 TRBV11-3 CASSLDGDSPLHF
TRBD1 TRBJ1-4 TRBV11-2 CASSVGTATNEKLFF
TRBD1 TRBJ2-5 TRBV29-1 CSAGQGRQETQYF
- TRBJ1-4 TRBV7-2 CASRPGTQAEKLFF
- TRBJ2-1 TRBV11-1 CASSTGGAGSSYNEQFF
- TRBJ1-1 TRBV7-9 CASRGNTEAFF
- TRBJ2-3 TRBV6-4 CASSPGHTDTQYF
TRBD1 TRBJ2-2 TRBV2 CASSRDRNTGELFF
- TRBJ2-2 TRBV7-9 CASSLIGDGELFF
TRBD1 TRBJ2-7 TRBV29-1 CSVGGTGTYEQYF
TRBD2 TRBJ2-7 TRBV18 CASSPTGTSGRAYEQYF
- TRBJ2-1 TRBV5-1 CASSQGLRNNEQFF
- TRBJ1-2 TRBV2 CASSLGRGYTF
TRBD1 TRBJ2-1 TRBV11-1 CASSSRTGGRNEQFF
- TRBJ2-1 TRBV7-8 CASSQDPRNHGFF
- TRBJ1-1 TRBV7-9 CASSFGANTEAFF
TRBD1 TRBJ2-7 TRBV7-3 CASSLRDRGEVQYF
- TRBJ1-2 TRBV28 CASNTQGGSYTF
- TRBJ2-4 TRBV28 CASSLAGASNIQYF
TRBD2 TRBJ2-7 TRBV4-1 CASSQDAGTRKQYF
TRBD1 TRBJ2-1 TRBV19 CASSMGQGVNEQFF
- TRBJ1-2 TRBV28 CASNTVGLNYGYTF
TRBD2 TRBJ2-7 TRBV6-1 CASGTSGSSYEQYF
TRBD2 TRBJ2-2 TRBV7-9 CASSLAGGYTGELFF